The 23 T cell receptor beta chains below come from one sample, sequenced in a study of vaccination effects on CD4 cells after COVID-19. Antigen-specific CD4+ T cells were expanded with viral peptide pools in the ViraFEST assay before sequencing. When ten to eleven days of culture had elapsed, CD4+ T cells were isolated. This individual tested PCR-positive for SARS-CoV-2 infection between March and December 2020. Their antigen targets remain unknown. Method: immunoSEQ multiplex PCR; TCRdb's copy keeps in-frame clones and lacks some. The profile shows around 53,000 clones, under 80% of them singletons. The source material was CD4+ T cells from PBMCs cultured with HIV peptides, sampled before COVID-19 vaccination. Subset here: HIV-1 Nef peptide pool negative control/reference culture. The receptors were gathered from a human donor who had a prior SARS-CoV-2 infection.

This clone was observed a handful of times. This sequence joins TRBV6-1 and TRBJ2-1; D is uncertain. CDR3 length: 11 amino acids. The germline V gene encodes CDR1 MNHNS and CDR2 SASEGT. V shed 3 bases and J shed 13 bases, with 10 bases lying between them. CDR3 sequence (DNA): TGTGCCAGCAGTGAGGGTCACCGTCAGTTCTTC. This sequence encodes CASSEGHRQFF.

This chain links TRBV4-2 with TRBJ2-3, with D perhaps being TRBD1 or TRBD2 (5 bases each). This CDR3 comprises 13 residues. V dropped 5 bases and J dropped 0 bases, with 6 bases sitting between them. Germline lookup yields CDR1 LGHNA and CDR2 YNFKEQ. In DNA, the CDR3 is TGTGCCAGCAGCGGGACGAGCACAGATACGCAGTATTTT. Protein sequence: CASSGTSTDTQYF.

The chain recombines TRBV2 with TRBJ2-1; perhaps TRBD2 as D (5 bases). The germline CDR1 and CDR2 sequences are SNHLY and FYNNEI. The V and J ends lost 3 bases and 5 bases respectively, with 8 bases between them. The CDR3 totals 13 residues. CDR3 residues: CASSDDYHNEQFF. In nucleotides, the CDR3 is TGTGCCAGCAGTGACGACTATCACAATGAGCAGTTCTTC.

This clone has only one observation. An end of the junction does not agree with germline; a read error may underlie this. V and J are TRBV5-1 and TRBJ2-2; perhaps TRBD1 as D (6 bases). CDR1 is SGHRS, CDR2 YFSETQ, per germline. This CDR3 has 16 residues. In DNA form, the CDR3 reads TGCGCCAGCAGTTTGGACAGTATTGCGAACACCGGGGAGCTGTTTTTT. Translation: CASSLDSIANTGELFF.

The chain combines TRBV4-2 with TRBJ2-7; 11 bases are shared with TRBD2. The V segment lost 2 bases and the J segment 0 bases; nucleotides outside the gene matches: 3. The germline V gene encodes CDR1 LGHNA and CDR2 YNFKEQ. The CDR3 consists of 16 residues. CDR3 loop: CASSQLSGRASYEQYF. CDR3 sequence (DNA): TGTGCCAGCAGCCAACTTAGCGGGAGGGCCTCCTACGAGCAGTACTTC.

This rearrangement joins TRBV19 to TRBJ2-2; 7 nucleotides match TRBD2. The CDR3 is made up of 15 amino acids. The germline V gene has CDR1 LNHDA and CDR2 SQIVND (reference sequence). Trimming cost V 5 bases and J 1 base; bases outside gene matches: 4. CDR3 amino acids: CASSPLAENTGELFF. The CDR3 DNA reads TGTGCCAGTAGTCCCCTAGCGGAGAACACCGGGGAGCTGTTTTTT.

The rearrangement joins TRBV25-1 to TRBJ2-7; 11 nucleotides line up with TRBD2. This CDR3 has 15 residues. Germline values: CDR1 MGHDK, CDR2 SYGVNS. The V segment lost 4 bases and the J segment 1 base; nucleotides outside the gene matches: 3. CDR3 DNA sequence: TGTGCCAGCAGTGTGACTAGCGGGAATTCCTACGAGCAGTACTTC. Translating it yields CASSVTSGNSYEQYF.

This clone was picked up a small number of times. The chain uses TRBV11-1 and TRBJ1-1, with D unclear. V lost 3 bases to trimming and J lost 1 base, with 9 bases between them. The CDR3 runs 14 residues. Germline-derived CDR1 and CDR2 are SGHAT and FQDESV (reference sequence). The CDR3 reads CASSFRGENTEAFF. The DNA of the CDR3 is TGTGCCAGCAGCTTCCGCGGGGAGAACACTGAAGCTTTCTTT.

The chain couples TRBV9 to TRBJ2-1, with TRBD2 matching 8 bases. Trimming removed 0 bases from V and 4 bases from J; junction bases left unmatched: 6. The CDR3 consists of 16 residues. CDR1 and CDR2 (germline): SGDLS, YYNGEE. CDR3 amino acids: CASSVASGGYYNEQFF. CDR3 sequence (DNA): TGTGCCAGCAGCGTAGCCTCGGGAGGGTATTACAATGAGCAGTTCTTC.

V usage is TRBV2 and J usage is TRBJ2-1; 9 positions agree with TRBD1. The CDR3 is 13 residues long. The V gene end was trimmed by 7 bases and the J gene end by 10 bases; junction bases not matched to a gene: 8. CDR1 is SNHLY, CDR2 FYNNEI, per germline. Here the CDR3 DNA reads TGTGCCAGCAAGGGGACAGGGAGAATAGAGCAGTTCTTC. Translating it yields CASKGTGRIEQFF.

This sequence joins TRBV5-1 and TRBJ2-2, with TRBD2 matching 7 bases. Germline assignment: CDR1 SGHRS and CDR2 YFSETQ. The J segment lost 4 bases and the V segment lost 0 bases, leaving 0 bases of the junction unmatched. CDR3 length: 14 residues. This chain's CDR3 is CASSLERGTGELFF. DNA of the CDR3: TGCGCCAGCAGCTTGGAGCGGGGCACCGGGGAGCTGTTTTTT. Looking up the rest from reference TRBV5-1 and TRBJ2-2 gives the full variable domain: KAGVTQTPRYLIKTRGQQVTLSCSPISGHRSVSWYQQTPGQGLQFLFEYFSETQRNKGNFPGRFSGRQFSNSRSEMNVSTLELGDSALYLCASSLERGTGELFFGEGSRLTVL.

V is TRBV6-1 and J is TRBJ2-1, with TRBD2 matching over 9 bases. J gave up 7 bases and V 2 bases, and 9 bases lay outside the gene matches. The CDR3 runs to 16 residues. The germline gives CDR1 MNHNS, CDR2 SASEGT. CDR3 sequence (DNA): TGTGCCAGCAGTGAAAGACACCTAGCGGGGAGTAATGAGCAGTTCTTC. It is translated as CASSERHLAGSNEQFF.

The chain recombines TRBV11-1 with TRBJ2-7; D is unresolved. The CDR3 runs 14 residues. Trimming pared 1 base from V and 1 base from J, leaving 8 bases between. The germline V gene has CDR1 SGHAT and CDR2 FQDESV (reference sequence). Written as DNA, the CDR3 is TGTGCCAGCAGCTTAGTCGCAGAATCCTACGAGCAGTACTTC. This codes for CASSLVAESYEQYF.

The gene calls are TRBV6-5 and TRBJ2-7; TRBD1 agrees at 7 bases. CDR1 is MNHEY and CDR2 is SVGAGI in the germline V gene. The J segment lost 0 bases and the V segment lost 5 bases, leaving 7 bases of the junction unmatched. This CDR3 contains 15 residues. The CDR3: CASSRDRVFSYEQYF. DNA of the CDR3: TGTGCCAGCAGTCGCGACAGGGTTTTCTCCTACGAGCAGTACTTC.

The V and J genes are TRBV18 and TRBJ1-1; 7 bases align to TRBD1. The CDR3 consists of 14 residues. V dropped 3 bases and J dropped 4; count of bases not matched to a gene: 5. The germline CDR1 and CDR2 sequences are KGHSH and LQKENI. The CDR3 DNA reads TGTGCCAGCTCACCGGGACAGCAAAGCACTGAAGCTTTCTTT. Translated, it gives CASSPGQQSTEAFF.

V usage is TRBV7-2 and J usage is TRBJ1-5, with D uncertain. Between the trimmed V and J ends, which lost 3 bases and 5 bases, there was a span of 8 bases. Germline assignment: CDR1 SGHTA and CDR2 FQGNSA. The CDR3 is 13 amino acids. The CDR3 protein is CASSFASHQPQHF. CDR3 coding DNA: TGTGCCAGCAGCTTCGCCAGTCATCAGCCCCAGCATTTT.

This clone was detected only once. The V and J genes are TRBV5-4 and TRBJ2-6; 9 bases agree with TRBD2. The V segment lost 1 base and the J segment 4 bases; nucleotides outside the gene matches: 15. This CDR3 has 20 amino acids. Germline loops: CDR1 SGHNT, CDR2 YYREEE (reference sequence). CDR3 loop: CASSLRGLRGGPGGANVLTF. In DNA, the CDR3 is TGTGCCAGCAGCTTGAGGGGGCTGCGGGGGGGCCCGGGAGGGGCCAACGTCCTGACTTTC.

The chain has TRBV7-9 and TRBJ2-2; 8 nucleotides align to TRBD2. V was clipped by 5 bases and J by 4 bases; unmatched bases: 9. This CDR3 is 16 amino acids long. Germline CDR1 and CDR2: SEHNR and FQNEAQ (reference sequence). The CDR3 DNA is TGTGCCAGCAGCCCCCCAGCGGGAGTAGCCACCGGGGAGCTGTTTTTT. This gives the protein CASSPPAGVATGELFF.

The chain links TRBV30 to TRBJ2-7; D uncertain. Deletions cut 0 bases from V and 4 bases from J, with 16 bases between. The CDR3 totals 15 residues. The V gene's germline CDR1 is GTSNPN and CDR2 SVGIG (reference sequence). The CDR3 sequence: CAWSVPSAGYYEQYF. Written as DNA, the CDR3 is TGTGCCTGGAGTGTACCCTCGGCAGGCTATTACGAGCAGTACTTC.

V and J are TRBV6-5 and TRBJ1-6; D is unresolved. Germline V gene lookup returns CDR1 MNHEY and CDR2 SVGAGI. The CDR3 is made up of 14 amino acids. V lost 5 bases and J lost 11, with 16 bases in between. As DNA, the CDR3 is TGTGCCAGCAGTACCAAGACGGGAGGTACACCCCTCCACTTT. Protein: CASSTKTGGTPLHF.

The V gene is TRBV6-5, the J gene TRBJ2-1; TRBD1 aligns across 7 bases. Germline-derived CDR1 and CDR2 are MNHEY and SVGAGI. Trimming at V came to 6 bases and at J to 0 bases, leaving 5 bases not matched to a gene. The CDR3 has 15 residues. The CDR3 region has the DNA TGTGCCAGCAGGGGACAGTTAAGCTCCTACAATGAGCAGTTCTTC. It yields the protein CASRGQLSSYNEQFF.

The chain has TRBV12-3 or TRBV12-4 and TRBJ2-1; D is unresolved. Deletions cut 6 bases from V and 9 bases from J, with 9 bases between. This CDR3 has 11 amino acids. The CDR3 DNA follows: TGTGCCAGCAGCCCCCTCAGTGAGCAGTTCTTC. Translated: CASSPLSEQFF.

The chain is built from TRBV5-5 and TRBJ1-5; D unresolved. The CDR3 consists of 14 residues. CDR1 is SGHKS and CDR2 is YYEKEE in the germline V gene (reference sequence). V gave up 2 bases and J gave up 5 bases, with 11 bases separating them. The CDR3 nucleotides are TGTGCCAGCAGCTTTATGGGAGATGATCAGCCCCAGCATTTT. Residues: CASSFMGDDQPQHF. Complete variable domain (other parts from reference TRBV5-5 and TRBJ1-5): DAGVTQSPTHLIKTRGQQVTLRCSPISGHKSVSWYQQVLGQGPQFIFQYYEKEERGRGNFPDRFSARQFPNYSSELNVNALLLGDSALYLCASSFMGDDQPQHFGDGTRLSIL.